Shown below are 17 T cell receptor beta chains from a single sample sequenced in a study of low-dose radiotherapy and immunotherapy resistance in tumors. Primers used for first-strand cDNA, a TRAV- and TRBV-specific set, covered both alpha and beta chains. TCR amplification used 20 PCR cycles, a constant-region primer and a V-primer adapter. TCRdb called the reads again in MiXCR, with one record for every CDR3 protein. The data show almost 40,000 distinct CDR3 sequences, less than 40% seen once. Described time point: before trial treatment. The input for sequencing was PBMCs, taken before treatment. These receptors were collected from a male donor with gallbladder cancer.

The chain combines TRBV11-1 with TRBJ2-7; perhaps TRBD2 as D (5 bases). Germline lookup yields CDR1 SGHAT and CDR2 FQDESV (reference sequence). Trimming stripped 1 base from V and 3 bases from J, with 10 bases between. This CDR3 has 14 residues. CDR3 sequence reads: CASSLERQVYEQYF. The CDR3 bases are TGTGCCAGCAGCTTAGAGCGGCAGGTCTACGAGCAGTACTTC. Together with reference TRBV11-1 and TRBJ2-7, the CDR3 gives the full variable domain: EAEVAQSPRYKITEKSQAVAFWCDPISGHATLYWYRQILGQGPELLVQFQDESVVDDSQLPKDRFSAERLKGVDSTLKIQPAELGDSAMYLCASSLERQVYEQYFGPGTRLTVT.

This clonotype was seen many times. This CDR3 reads CASSQGGGAMDTQYF. The CDR3 region has the DNA TGTGCCAGCAGCCAAGGTGGGGGGGCCATGGATACGCAGTATTTT. The V gene is TRBV4-2, the J gene TRBJ2-3; maybe TRBD2 (7 bases). The CDR3 is 15 amino acids. The germline gives CDR1 LGHNA, CDR2 YNFKEQ. V shed 1 base and J shed 6 bases, with 14 bases lying between them.

This clonotype was detected ten times or more. The chain carries TRBV7-9 and TRBJ2-2; TRBD2 matches at 8 bases. The CDR3 covers 18 residues. Germline trimming cut 7 bases from V and 8 bases from J; bases unmatched to any gene: 21. The germline CDR1 and CDR2 sequences are SEHNR and FQNEAQ (reference sequence). In nucleotides, the CDR3 is TGTGCCAGCACCCCCCGTATGAGGCGGGAGGTTGGTGAAGGGGAGCTGTTTTTT. Translated, it gives CASTPRMRREVGEGELFF. Full variable domain (rest looked up from reference TRBV7-9 and TRBJ2-2): DTGVSQNPRHKITKRGQNVTFRCDPISEHNRLYWYRQTLGQGPEFLTYFQNEAQLEKSRLLSDRFSAERPKGSFSTLEIQRTEQGDSAMYLCASTPRMRREVGEGELFFGEGSRLTVL.

This clonotype was detected ten times or more. This sequence joins TRBV2 and TRBJ2-1; 9 bases match TRBD2. There are 18 residues in the CDR3. Germline loops: CDR1 SNHLY, CDR2 FYNNEI. V shed 5 bases and J 1 base; nucleotides not matched to a gene: 12. CDR3 loop: CASSSTRGGGKSYNEQFF. DNA of the CDR3: TGTGCCAGCAGTTCTACTCGCGGGGGGGGAAAATCCTACAATGAGCAGTTCTTC.

This clonotype was seen at least ten times. The CDR3 is CASSFAGTTEAFF. The CDR3, as DNA: TGCGCCAGCAGCTTCGCAGGGACCACTGAAGCTTTCTTT. The chain recombines TRBV5-1 with TRBJ1-1; tentatively, D is TRBD1 (5 bases). In germline, CDR1 is SGHRS, CDR2 YFSETQ. The CDR3 runs to 13 residues. Between the trimmed V and J ends, which lost 2 bases and 4 bases, there was a span of 9 bases.

This clonotype appeared many times. The chain has TRBV7-9 and TRBJ2-3; 8 nucleotides agree with TRBD2. The CDR3 has 15 amino acids. CDR1 is SEHNR and CDR2 is FQNEAQ in the germline V gene (reference sequence). The V segment lost 5 bases and the J segment 3 bases; nucleotides outside the gene matches: 7. The chain's CDR3 is CASSQIAGRTDTQYF. Here the CDR3 DNA reads TGTGCCAGCAGCCAGATAGCGGGAAGGACAGATACGCAGTATTTT. Using reference TRBV7-9 and TRBJ2-3 for the parts outside the CDR3, the full variable domain is DTGVSQNPRHKITKRGQNVTFRCDPISEHNRLYWYRQTLGQGPEFLTYFQNEAQLEKSRLLSDRFSAERPKGSFSTLEIQRTEQGDSAMYLCASSQIAGRTDTQYFGPGTRLTVL.

This clonotype was picked up many times. The chain combines TRBV7-8 with TRBJ2-1, with 10 bases lining up with TRBD2. The CDR3 runs to 16 residues. Germline V gene sequence: CDR1 SGHVS, CDR2 FQNEAQ. V dropped 5 bases and J dropped 8; count of bases not matched to a gene: 12. The CDR3 nucleotides are TGTGCCAGCAGCCCTCGGACTAGCGGAAGTTCCTATGAGCAGTTCTTC. Its translation is CASSPRTSGSSYEQFF.

This clonotype has a handful of counts. The rearrangement links TRBV6-4 to TRBJ2-3; weak D call: TRBD2 (7 bases). V lost 5 bases and J 3 bases, leaving 12 bases between the germline ends. This CDR3 has 14 amino acids. CDR1 and CDR2 from the germline V gene are MRHNA and SNTAGT. CDR3 protein: CASSLRGGTDTQYF. CDR3 nucleotides: TGTGCCAGCAGTCTCAGGGGAGGGACAGATACGCAGTATTTT.

Only a few counts were recorded for this clonotype. The CDR3 loop is CASSPTENTEAFF. The CDR3 bases are TGTGCCAGCAGCCCGACAGAAAACACTGAAGCTTTCTTT. V gene TRBV12-3 or TRBV12-4 combines with J gene TRBJ1-1; D may be TRBD1 (5 bases). The ends were cut back, 6 bases at V and 2 bases at J, with 10 bases in the middle. The CDR3 sequence is 13 residues long.

This clonotype was seen repeatedly, ten times or more. The V gene is TRBV2, the J gene TRBJ2-7, with TRBD1 as a possible D gene (6 bases). The V end lost 6 bases, the J end lost 0 bases, and 6 bases lay between the germline ends. Germline V CDR1 and CDR2: SNHLY, FYNNEI. CDR3 length: 12 residues. CDR3 nucleotide sequence: TGTGCCAGCAGACAGGGCTCCTACGAGCAGTACTTC. As protein: CASRQGSYEQYF.

This clonotype was detected once. A far larger clone is just one base off, so this is likely a read error. The chain couples TRBV5-3 to TRBJ2-1, with TRBD2 matching 7 bases. TRBV5-3 belongs to the ORF category, with a function that is uncertain. The CDR3 covers 14 residues. Germline trimming cut 8 bases from V and 7 bases from J; bases unmatched to any gene: 12. Written as DNA, the CDR3 is TGTGCCAGCAGCCACGGCGTGGGGGGGAATGAGCAGTTCTTC. Encoded protein: CASSHGVGGNEQFF.

This clonotype appeared many times. This chain connects TRBV3-1 to TRBJ1-2; no firm D call. V was shortened by 0 bases and J by 4 bases, with 6 bases between the two germline ends. CDR1 and CDR2 from the germline V gene are LGHDT and YNNKEL (reference sequence). This CDR3 contains 13 residues. The CDR3 protein is CASSQEQLYGYTF. Here the CDR3 DNA reads TGTGCCAGCAGCCAAGAACAGCTCTATGGCTACACCTTC.

Remarks on this clonotype: The likely explanation is a read error, given a far larger clone one base away. The J gene is TRBJ2-7, the V gene TRBV28; D ambiguous. V was cut by 4 bases and J by 7 bases, with 17 bases left in between. This CDR3 has 14 amino acids. CDR1 and CDR2 from the germline V gene are MDHEN and SYDVKM. The CDR3 bases are TGTGCCAGCAGTTCCGCCTATCGCGACAATGAGCAGTACTTC. Translated: CASSSAYRDNEQYF.

This clonotype is judged medium-sized. V gene TRBV28 combines with J gene TRBJ2-7, with D maybe TRBD2 (6 bases). The CDR3 runs 15 residues. Germline assignment: CDR1 MDHEN and CDR2 SYDVKM. Trimming removed 7 bases at V and 4 bases at J, with 20 bases between. The CDR3 DNA is TGTGCCAGCAACCCTACGGCACTAGCTCCTTACGAGCAGTACTTC. Protein sequence: CASNPTALAPYEQYF.

This clonotype was recorded many times. This rearrangement joins TRBV5-1 to TRBJ2-1; D gene unclear. Trimming shortened V by 0 bases and J by 0 bases, and 7 bases separated the two germline ends. Germline V CDR1 and CDR2: SGHRS, YFSETQ. There are 15 residues in the CDR3. The DNA of the CDR3 is TGCGCCAGCAGCTTGGGCTGGAGCTCCTACAATGAGCAGTTCTTC. This sequence encodes CASSLGWSSYNEQFF.

The DNA for the CDR3 is TGTGCCAGCAGTTTACACCTCCTCGAGCAGTACTTC. Protein: CASSLHLLEQYF. The V call is TRBV12-3 or TRBV12-4, the J call TRBJ2-7; D unclear. V lost 2 bases to trimming and J lost 6 bases, with 8 bases between them. The CDR3 consists of 12 residues.

This clonotype was picked up many times. The J gene is TRBJ2-7, the V gene TRBV19; D unclear. The CDR3 spans 15 residues. V lost 1 base, J lost 3 bases, and 13 bases lay in between. Germline loops: CDR1 LNHDA, CDR2 SQIVND (reference sequence). Here the CDR3 reads CASSIVKGIRYEQYF. The CDR3 bases are TGTGCCAGTAGTATAGTAAAGGGAATTCGCTACGAGCAGTACTTC.